The 30 T cell receptor beta chains below all came from one sample that was sequenced in a study of T cells in Graves' hyperthyroidism and ophthalmopathy. The CDR3 regions of TCR beta were amplified from RNA transcripts. In the first-round RT-PCR of the TCR CDR3, the HTBI primer set was used. Via MiXCR, TCRdb re-called the multiplex PCR reads, giving one row per CDR3 protein. The top ten hold 10% to 12% of the sample, which has some 500,000 distinct CDR3 sequences, approximately 25% seen once. Sample: blood. These TCRs come from a woman aged 30 to 39 with Graves' ophthalmopathy.

This clonotype was counted many times. The genes are TRBV5-1 and TRBJ2-6; 7 positions match TRBD1. Germline assignment: CDR1 SGHRS and CDR2 YFSETQ. The length of the CDR3 is 15 residues. V lost 7 bases and J lost 3; bases outside the gene matches: 7. The CDR3 DNA is TGCGCCAGCGGACAGGTCTTAGTTGGGGCCAACGTCCTGACTTTC. Its translation is CASGQVLVGANVLTF.

This clonotype has at least ten counts. The J gene is TRBJ2-2, the V gene TRBV5-1, with 8 bases identical to TRBD2. Germline V gene sequence: CDR1 SGHRS, CDR2 YFSETQ. This CDR3 is built from 16 residues. V shed 0 bases, J shed 2 bases, and the junction held 3 bases outside the gene matches. The CDR3 region has the DNA TGCGCCAGCAGCTTGGTCCGGGGGGGAAACACCGGGGAGCTGTTTTTT. Protein sequence: CASSLVRGGNTGELFF.

This clonotype has just a few counts. J is TRBJ1-1 and V is TRBV5-4, with D hard to call. V gave up 0 bases and J gave up 9 bases, with 9 bases separating them. The V gene's germline CDR1 is SGHNT and CDR2 YYREEE (reference sequence). The CDR3 spans 12 residues. CDR3 protein: CASSLGPGKAFF. CDR3 in DNA: TGTGCCAGCAGCTTGGGGCCAGGAAAAGCTTTCTTT. The whole variable domain, filled in from reference TRBV5-4 and TRBJ1-1, reads ETGVTQSPTHLIKTRGQQVTLRCSSQSGHNTVSWYQQALGQGPQFIFQYYREEENGRGNFPPRFSGLQFPNYSSELNVNALELDDSALYLCASSLGPGKAFFGQGTRLTVV.

This clonotype showed up many times. The chain combines TRBV4-2 with TRBJ2-2; TRBD1 matches 10 bases. Unmatched junction bases numbered 2, after V lost 4 bases and J lost 3 bases. Germline V gene lookup returns CDR1 LGHNA and CDR2 YNFKEQ. This CDR3 contains 15 residues. The CDR3 protein is CASSPGTGDTGELFF. CDR3 bases: TGTGCCAGCAGCCCGGGGACAGGGGACACCGGGGAGCTGTTTTTT.

The V call is TRBV13, the J call TRBJ2-7, with 7 bases that match TRBD2. The junction had 5 bases not matched to a gene; V was cut back by 2 bases and J by 7 bases. Germline loops: CDR1 PRHDT, CDR2 FYEKMQ (reference sequence). This CDR3 has 13 amino acids. The CDR3 spells CASSLRLAGEQYF. In DNA, the CDR3 is TGTGCCAGCAGCTTACGACTAGCAGGGGAGCAGTACTTC.

This rearrangement joins TRBV10-3 to TRBJ2-5; D is possibly TRBD1 (5 bases). CDR1 is ENHRY, CDR2 SYGVKD, per germline. V was trimmed by 7 bases and J by 2 bases, leaving 11 bases between them. CDR3 size: 13 residues. This chain's CDR3 is CAIKGSGQETQYF. Written as DNA, the CDR3 is TGTGCCATCAAAGGCTCAGGGCAAGAGACCCAGTACTTC.

This clonotype was counted ten times or more. The V call is TRBV2, the J call TRBJ2-7, with 11 positions matching TRBD2. Germline lookup yields CDR1 SNHLY and CDR2 FYNNEI. Trimming cost V 5 bases and J 2 bases; bases outside gene matches: 5. The CDR3 runs to 15 residues. The CDR3 DNA is TGTGCCAGCAGTCCTAGCGGGGGGAAGACCTACGAGCAGTACTTC. Translating it yields CASSPSGGKTYEQYF.

This clonotype was detected ten times or more. This chain links TRBV5-1 with TRBJ2-7; a weak D match, TRBD2 (6 bases). The germline V gene has CDR1 SGHRS and CDR2 YFSETQ. The V end lost 2 bases, the J end lost 6 bases, and 9 bases lay between the germline ends. The CDR3 loop spans 12 amino acids. The CDR3 region is CASSFAGFEQYF. The CDR3, as DNA: TGCGCCAGCAGCTTTGCGGGGTTCGAGCAGTACTTC.

The chain is built from TRBV28 and TRBJ2-7, with D perhaps given as TRBD1 or TRBD2 (6 bases each). The CDR3 covers 13 residues. Germline V gene sequence: CDR1 MDHEN, CDR2 SYDVKM. V was shortened by 6 bases and J by 8 bases, with 17 bases between the two germline ends. The CDR3 nucleotides read TGTGCCAGCAGAAAATGGGGGGCGCTTAAGCAGTACTTC. Amino acids: CASRKWGALKQYF.

The table lists this clonotype with many counts. The chain combines TRBV19 with TRBJ1-1; D possibly corresponds to TRBD1 (6 bases). The CDR3 has 17 residues. Trimming removed 1 base from V and 0 bases from J, with 15 bases in between. The germline V gene has CDR1 LNHDA and CDR2 SQIVND (reference sequence). The chain's CDR3 is CASSIGGGGPMNTEAFF. The CDR3 region has the DNA TGTGCCAGTAGTATAGGAGGGGGAGGCCCCATGAACACTGAAGCTTTCTTT.

This clonotype was seen at least ten times. The CDR3 coding sequence is TGTGCCAGCAGTTATAATCTCTACACTGAAGCTTTCTTT. This sequence encodes CASSYNLYTEAFF. This rearrangement joins TRBV6-2 or TRBV6-3 to TRBJ1-1, with D uncertain. V was pared by 3 bases and J by 3 bases, with 8 bases between. There are 13 residues in the CDR3. CDR1 and CDR2 (germline): MNHEY, SVGEGT.

This clonotype showed up many times. V and J are TRBV12-3 or TRBV12-4 and TRBJ2-7; D might be TRBD1 (6 bases). V was shortened by 3 bases and J by 9 bases, with 18 bases between the two germline ends. This CDR3 region has 14 residues. In DNA form, the CDR3 reads TGTGCCAGCAGTTTCGGACAGAAACGCGACGGGCAGTACTTC. It yields the protein CASSFGQKRDGQYF.

The J gene is TRBJ1-3, the V gene TRBV4-1; D unclear. Germline CDR1 MGHRA, CDR2 YSYEKL. Trimming stripped 2 bases from V and 0 bases from J, with 14 bases between. This CDR3 contains 17 residues. The CDR3 DNA reads TGCGCCAGCAGCCAACTGTACCGGACGACCTCTGGAAACACCATATATTTT. This gives the protein CASSQLYRTTSGNTIYF.

The chain links TRBV29-1 to TRBJ2-5; 8 bases fit TRBD2. Germline-derived CDR1 and CDR2 are SQVTM and ANQGSEA. The CDR3 is 15 amino acids. Losses at the gene ends were 0 bases for V and 7 bases for J; bases not matched to a gene: 10. CDR3 amino acids: CSVEDHRGGAGTQYF. The CDR3 DNA sequence: TGCAGCGTTGAAGATCATCGGGGGGGGGCAGGGACCCAGTACTTC.

This clonotype was recorded many times. J is TRBJ2-5 and V is TRBV7-2, with 9 positions matching TRBD2. Germline lookup yields CDR1 SGHTA and CDR2 FQGNSA. After removal of 1 base from V and 5 bases from J, the junction contained 11 bases not matched to a gene. The CDR3 length is 17 residues. CDR3 DNA sequence: TGTGCCAGCAGCTTAGGCTGGCGGGGGGGTCCAGGGGAGACCCAGTACTTC. It is translated as CASSLGWRGGPGETQYF. The full variable domain, with the rest looked up from reference TRBV7-2 and TRBJ2-5, is GAGVSQSPSNKVTEKGKDVELRCDPISGHTALYWYRQSLGQGLEFLIYFQGNSAPDKSGLPSDRFSAERTGGSVSTLTIQRTQQEDSAVYLCASSLGWRGGPGETQYFGPGTRLLVL.

J is TRBJ2-7 and V is TRBV28; tentative D call: TRBD2 (6 bases). This CDR3 region has 16 residues. Trimming cost V 7 bases and J 2 bases, with 21 bases left between them. Germline assignment: CDR1 MDHEN and CDR2 SYDVKM. The CDR3 DNA reads TGTGCCAGCAACCCCTCCGGGGGACCGAGACCCTACGAGCAGTACTTC. It specifies CASNPSGGPRPYEQYF. Combining the CDR3 with reference TRBV28 and TRBJ2-7 gives the whole variable domain DVKVTQSSRYLVKRTGEKVFLECVQDMDHENMFWYRQDPGLGLRLIYFSYDVKMKEKGDIPEGYSVSREKKERFSLILESASTNQTSMYLCASNPSGGPRPYEQYFGPGTRLTVT.

This clonotype was observed at least ten times. The chain combines TRBV5-5 with TRBJ1-2; D remains ambiguous. Trimming left V 0 bases short and J 3 bases short, with 6 bases between. The CDR3 is 13 amino acids. The germline V gene has CDR1 SGHKS and CDR2 YYEKEE (reference sequence). CDR3: CASSLVADYGYTF. CDR3 nucleotides: TGTGCCAGCAGCTTGGTGGCAGACTATGGCTACACCTTC.

The V gene is TRBV24-1, the J gene TRBJ2-7; D gene uncertain. The CDR3 consists of 13 residues. Germline V gene lookup returns CDR1 KGHDR and CDR2 SFDVKD. V lost 6 bases, J lost 2 bases, and 10 bases lay in between. CDR3 region: CATSWAGTYEQYF. DNA for the CDR3: TGTGCCACCAGTTGGGCAGGAACCTACGAGCAGTACTTC.

This clonotype was counted at least ten times. The chain recombines TRBV7-2 with TRBJ2-5, with TRBD2 matching 7 bases. CDR3 length equals 13 residues. J was trimmed by 5 bases and V by 2 bases; bases with no gene match: 2. Germline CDR1 reads SGHTA; CDR2 reads FQGNSA. The DNA of the CDR3 is TGTGCCAGCAGCTTATGGGGGGGGGAGACCCAGTACTTC. It codes for CASSLWGGETQYF.

This clonotype occurred a few times. J is TRBJ2-5 and V is TRBV20-1; no clear D. V shed 5 bases and J shed 3 bases, with 10 bases lying between them. The germline gives CDR1 DFQATT, CDR2 SNEGSKA (reference sequence). The CDR3 consists of 12 residues. This CDR3 reads CSARNGKETQYF. The CDR3 nucleotides are TGCAGTGCTCGGAACGGCAAAGAGACCCAGTACTTC.

At least ten counts were recorded for this clonotype. The gene calls are TRBV5-1 and TRBJ1-5; D uncertain. This CDR3 comprises 14 residues. Trimming removed 0 bases at V and 4 bases at J, with 8 bases between. In germline, CDR1 is SGHRS, CDR2 YFSETQ. The CDR3: CASSLEPENQPQHF. The CDR3 DNA reads as TGCGCCAGCAGCTTGGAGCCAGAAAATCAGCCCCAGCATTTT.

This clonotype was observed at least ten times. J is TRBJ2-5 and V is TRBV20-1; D possibly corresponds to TRBD2 (6 bases). The ends were cut back, 4 bases at V and 3 bases at J, with 15 bases in the middle. This CDR3 region has 14 residues. The germline gives CDR1 DFQATT, CDR2 SNEGSKA (reference sequence). CDR3 sequence (DNA): TGCAGTGCTAAAATCCGGGACTGGGAAGAGACCCAGTACTTC. Its protein product is CSAKIRDWEETQYF.

The sample holds a few counts of this clonotype. The chain employs TRBV9 and TRBJ2-4; D is undetermined. Between the trimmed V and J ends, which lost 3 bases and 6 bases, there was a span of 4 bases. CDR3 length: 11 amino acids. Germline V gene data show CDR1 as SGDLS and CDR2 as YYNGEE. As DNA, the CDR3 is TGTGCCAGCAGCGAAGGAAACATTCAGTACTTC. This sequence encodes CASSEGNIQYF.

This clonotype was recorded at least ten times. CDR3: CASSYRTAASYEQYF. The CDR3 DNA reads as TGTGCCAGCAGTTATAGGACAGCCGCTTCCTACGAGCAGTACTTC. The rearrangement joins TRBV6-5 to TRBJ2-7; possibly TRBD1 for D (6 bases). The ends were cut back, 3 bases at V and 1 base at J, with 13 bases in the middle. This CDR3 has 15 residues. Germline CDR1 reads MNHEY; CDR2 reads SVGAGI.

J is TRBJ2-7 and V is TRBV12-3 or TRBV12-4, with 11 bases aligning to TRBD2. Trimming at V came to 5 bases and at J to 4 bases, leaving 7 bases not matched to a gene. The CDR3 covers 15 residues. For the CDR3, the DNA is TGTGCCAGCAGTCCTAGCGGGGGGACATTTTACGAGCAGTACTTC. It translates to CASSPSGGTFYEQYF.

In its sample, this clonotype was seen a few times. V and J are TRBV7-2 and TRBJ2-4; D tentatively fits TRBD1 or TRBD2 (5 bases each). Trimming cost V 4 bases and J 4 bases, with 20 bases left between them. Germline assignment: CDR1 SGHTA and CDR2 FQGNSA. The CDR3 covers 17 residues. CDR3 in DNA: TGTGCCAGCAGCTCCCCGCCGCCGGGACCGTCAAAAAACATTCAGTACTTC. Residues: CASSSPPPGPSKNIQYF.

The V gene is TRBV6-5, the J gene TRBJ1-1; D ambiguous. Germline-derived CDR1 and CDR2 are MNHEY and SVGAGI. The CDR3 is 14 residues long. Deletions cut 3 bases from V and 5 bases from J, with 13 bases between. The chain's CDR3 is CASSYMALRTEAFF. For the CDR3, the DNA is TGTGCCAGCAGTTATATGGCCCTACGGACTGAAGCTTTCTTT.

This clonotype was observed a few times. This chain connects TRBV28 to TRBJ2-7, with D perhaps matching TRBD1 (6 bases). The V gene's germline CDR1 is MDHEN and CDR2 SYDVKM. V was clipped by 7 bases and J by 0 bases, with 22 bases between them. The CDR3 has 17 residues. This CDR3 is CASTQGGLGGSSYEQYF. The CDR3 coding sequence is TGTGCCAGCACTCAAGGGGGTTTAGGGGGAAGCTCCTACGAGCAGTACTTC.

This clonotype showed up many times. J is TRBJ2-2 and V is TRBV6-2 or TRBV6-3; no firm D call. Trimming took 2 bases from V and 7 from J, leaving 8 bases between them. CDR1 is MNHEY, CDR2 SVGEGT, per germline. There are 13 residues in the CDR3. This chain's CDR3 is CASSYPLDGELFF. CDR3 nucleotides: TGTGCCAGCAGTTACCCTCTGGACGGGGAGCTGTTTTTT.

The table lists this clonotype with a count of one. The V call is TRBV19, the J call TRBJ1-1; a weak D match, TRBD1 (5 bases). V was shortened by 3 bases and J by 5 bases, with 16 bases between the two germline ends. CDR3 length equals 15 residues. From germline, CDR1 is LNHDA and CDR2 SQIVND (reference sequence). CDR3 protein: CASSMHQGMRTEAFF. The CDR3 region has the DNA TGTGCCAGTAGTATGCATCAGGGAATGAGGACTGAAGCTTTCTTT.